Below, 9 T cell receptor beta chains from the same sample are listed, as sequenced in a study of blood T cell repertoires in COVID-19. Data came from immunoSEQ multiplex PCR; TCRdb stores just in-frame clones and leaves some out. Among roughly 230,000 clones, approximately 85% were seen once, and the ten largest hold approximately 0.89%. Sequencing input: peripheral blood. The receptor source for this set is a man aged 40-50 years with acute or convalescent COVID-19.

This clone has only a few counts. The chain combines TRBV6-2 or TRBV6-3 with TRBJ1-5, with 7 bases aligning to TRBD1. The germline V gene encodes CDR1 MNHEY and CDR2 SVGEGT. J gave up 1 base and V 5 bases, and 5 bases lay outside the gene matches. The CDR3 extends over 15 amino acids. CDR3 coding DNA: TGTGCCAGCAGTAAGGGGGGACAGAGCAATCAGCCCCAGCATTTT. Protein: CASSKGGQSNQPQHF.

The rearrangement joins TRBV27 to TRBJ2-7; the match to TRBD1 covers 8 bases. This CDR3 comprises 14 residues. Germline CDR1 MNHEY, CDR2 SMNVEV (reference sequence). Losses at the gene ends were 5 bases for V and 3 bases for J; bases not matched to a gene: 6. For the CDR3, the DNA is TGTGCCAGCAGTCGAACAGGGGGAGGCTACGAGCAGTACTTC. Translating it yields CASSRTGGGYEQYF.

This clone has a single count. The chain carries TRBV3-1 (or the pseudogene TRBV3-2) and TRBJ2-5; the match to TRBD2 covers 11 bases. Trimming cost V 4 bases and J 7 bases; bases outside gene matches: 11. CDR3 length equals 16 residues. Germline CDR1 reads LGHDT; CDR2 reads YNNKEL (reference sequence). The CDR3 coding sequence is TGTGCCAGCAGCCCCTCCACTAGCGGGGGCTCTAGGACCCAGTACTTC. This encodes CASSPSTSGGSRTQYF.

The V gene is TRBV5-5, the J gene TRBJ2-3; D is unclear. Germline loops: CDR1 SGHKS, CDR2 YYEKEE (reference sequence). V was clipped by 0 bases and J by 5 bases, with 10 bases between them. CDR3 size: 14 residues. The CDR3 sequence is CASSLGVGQDTQYF. In DNA form, the CDR3 reads TGTGCCAGCAGCTTGGGAGTTGGGCAAGATACGCAGTATTTT.

In the case of this clone: Different DNA sequences within this sample yield the same CDR3. V gene TRBV7-9 combines with J gene TRBJ1-4, with D possibly being TRBD1 (5 bases). Trimming left V 6 bases short and J 4 bases short, with 9 bases between. CDR1 and CDR2 from the germline V gene are SEHNR and FQNEAQ (reference sequence). The CDR3 has 13 residues. The CDR3 DNA is TGTGCCAGCAGTATCGACAGTAATGAAAAACTGTTTTTT. Translation gives CASSIDSNEKLFF.

This clone was picked up many times. This rearrangement joins TRBV30 to TRBJ1-2, with D unresolved. CDR3 length equals 13 residues. V was clipped by 2 bases and J by 1 base, with 8 bases between them. The V gene's germline CDR1 is GTSNPN and CDR2 SVGIG (reference sequence). For the CDR3, the DNA is TGTGCCTGGAGTCAGGACTATAACTATGGCTACACCTTC. It yields the protein CAWSQDYNYGYTF.

The chain carries TRBV5-6 and TRBJ1-5; a weak D match, TRBD1 (5 bases). Germline V gene sequence: CDR1 SGHDT, CDR2 YYEEEE. The V and J ends lost 0 bases and 5 bases respectively, with 9 bases between them. The CDR3 is 14 residues long. The CDR3 DNA follows: TGTGCCAGCAGCTTGGGGCAGGGTGATCAGCCCCAGCATTTT. Translated, it gives CASSLGQGDQPQHF.

Written as DNA, the CDR3 is TGTGCCAGTAGTCCTCCGGGACTAAACATTCAGTACTTC. Protein product: CASSPPGLNIQYF. The gene calls are TRBV19 and TRBJ2-4; maybe TRBD2 (6 bases). The ends were cut back, 5 bases at V and 6 bases at J, with 11 bases in the middle. CDR3 length: 13 amino acids. Germline CDR1 reads LNHDA; CDR2 reads SQIVND (reference sequence).

The genes are TRBV12-3 or TRBV12-4 and TRBJ1-2; 9 positions match TRBD1. J gave up 12 bases and V 5 bases, and 7 bases lay outside the gene matches. The CDR3 length is 12 residues. The CDR3 DNA sequence: TGTGCCAGCAGTCCGCCACAGGGGGCCCACACCTTC. Its translation: CASSPPQGAHTF.